This T cell receptor (beta chain) was identified in a study of T cell repertoires in cytomegalovirus infection. Study-level results: Ex vivo responses were dominated by HLA-C-restricted CMV-specific TCR beta clonotypes.

As regards this clonotype: The antigen remains unidentified.

Trimming at V came to 5 bases and at J to 6 bases, leaving 11 bases not matched to a gene. The CDR3 extends over 16 amino acids. A single record per CDR3 protein comes from TCRdb applying MiXCR to the reads. The table shows some 560,000 distinct CDR3 sequences, with over 35% occurring only once. V and J are TRBV12-3 or TRBV12-4 and TRBJ2-4; the match to TRBD2 covers 9 bases. This TCR was sampled from a human donor in good health (CMV status not recorded). Some clones in this sample may be carry-over from other donors' samples. Sequenced here: cultured PBMCs, sampled from culture after CMV antigen stimulation. The chain's CDR3 is CASSTIRGRALNIQYF. The CDR3 DNA reads as TGTGCCAGCAGTACGATTCGCGGGAGGGCCCTAAACATTCAGTACTTC.